This is a list of T cell receptor beta chains from one sample in a study of regulatory T cells in long-lasting Graves disease. TCRdb re-called the multiplex PCR reads through MiXCR, storing one row per CDR3 protein. Of some 330,000 distinct CDR3 sequences detected, roughly 20% appear once; the ten largest clones hold 25% to 30%. The sequencing here drew on peripheral blood mononuclear cells (PBMCs), taken when the disease was refractory, from a patient treated with antithyroid drugs. The source of these receptors is a woman aged 40 to 50 with Graves disease. Both conserved end residues are part of each CDR3. D genes are given only for firm matches. Size is omitted from some rows. Given values are once, few, many or a class for expanded clones.

v_gene	d_gene	abundance	j_gene	CDR3aa	CDR3nt
TRBV5-1	TRBD1	.	TRBJ2-7	CASSLLAGGSEQYF	TGCGCCAGCAGCTTGTTGGCAGGGGGAAGCGAGCAGTACTTC
TRBV3-1	TRBD1	.	TRBJ1-5	CASSQTGTGGLQPQHF	TGTGCCAGCAGCCAGACCGGGACAGGGGGCCTTCAGCCCCAGCATTTT
TRBV29-1	.	.	TRBJ2-4	CSVEPLLENIQYF	TGCAGCGTTGAACCCCTATTGGAGAACATTCAGTACTTC
TRBV11-2	TRBD1	many	TRBJ2-7	CASSSLGQGPYEQYF	TGTGCCAGCAGCTCCCTAGGACAGGGGCCCTACGAGCAGTACTTC
TRBV10-1	TRBD2	.	TRBJ2-2	CASSASVGAGGTGELFF	TGCGCCAGCAGTGCGTCGGTGGGAGCGGGAGGCACCGGGGAGCTGTTTTTT
TRBV27	TRBD2	few	TRBJ2-3	CASNHRLAATDTQYF	TGTGCCAGCAACCATAGACTAGCGGCCACAGATACGCAGTATTTT
TRBV20-1	TRBD2	many	TRBJ2-5	CSASLAGSFGTQYF	TGCAGTGCCAGTCTAGCGGGGTCGTTTGGGACCCAGTACTTC
TRBV27	.	.	TRBJ2-1	CASSTSGYEQFF	TGTGCCAGCAGTACCAGTGGCTACGAGCAGTTCTTC
TRBV12-3/TRBV12-4	TRBD1	many	TRBJ2-5	CASSKGQRETQYF	TGTGCCAGCAGTAAGGGACAGAGGGAGACCCAGTACTTC
TRBV2	.	few	TRBJ1-1	CASRGIHEAFF	TGTGCCAGCAGAGGAATTCATGAAGCTTTCTTT
TRBV7-2	.	few	TRBJ2-3	CASSLQQPSTDTQYF	TGTGCCAGCAGCTTACAGCAGCCTAGCACAGATACGCAGTATTTT
TRBV28	TRBD1	many	TRBJ1-2	CASSVPGDRVRGYTF	TGTGCCAGCAGTGTCCCAGGGGACAGGGTTCGTGGCTACACCTTC
TRBV29-1	.	few	TRBJ1-3	CSVALGGVSGNTIYF	TGCAGCGTTGCCTTGGGGGGCGTTTCTGGAAACACCATATATTTT
TRBV30	.	.	TRBJ1-1	CAWSHTGSAFF	TGTGCCTGGAGTCACACAGGGTCTGCTTTCTTT
TRBV11-2	.	.	TRBJ2-1	CASSLQRNEQFF	TGTGCCAGCAGCCTACAGAGAAATGAGCAGTTCTTC
TRBV29-1	.	many	TRBJ1-1	CSVGEGKNTEAFF	TGCAGCGTTGGAGAGGGTAAGAACACTGAAGCTTTCTTT
TRBV20-1	TRBD1	many	TRBJ1-1	CSAKDRGRSSTEAFF	TGCAGTGCAAAGGACAGGGGGCGAAGTAGCACTGAAGCTTTCTTT
TRBV28	TRBD2	many	TRBJ2-5	CASSLGRGVVQETQYF	TGTGCCAGCAGTTTAGGTCGGGGGGTCGTTCAAGAGACCCAGTACTTC
TRBV9	.	.	TRBJ2-3	CASSVSRVRTDTQYF	TGTGCCAGCAGCGTATCGAGGGTCCGCACAGATACGCAGTATTTT
TRBV12-3/TRBV12-4	TRBD1	many	TRBJ1-2	CASSPSTGVYGYTF	TGTGCCAGCAGCCCATCGACAGGGGTTTATGGCTACACCTTC
TRBV28	.	many	TRBJ2-5	CASSPFRDSQTQCF	TGTGCCAGCAGTCCCTTCCGGGACTCCCAGACCCAGTGCTTC
TRBV30	.	.	TRBJ2-3	CAWSGWASTDTQYF	TGTGCCTGGAGCGGGTGGGCTAGCACAGATACGCAGTATTTT
TRBV5-8	.	.	TRBJ2-4	CASSGWGGKEQYF	TGTGCCAGCAGCGGGTGGGGTGGGAAGGAGCAGTACTTC
TRBV2	TRBD1	many	TRBJ2-7	CASTDRGRLTRTSSRYEQYF	TGTGCCAGCACTGACAGGGGCCGCCTCACAAGGACGTCATCGAGGTACGAGCAGTACTTC
TRBV2	TRBD1	many	TRBJ1-1	CASSEEQGPRGAEAFF	TGTGCCAGCAGTGAAGAACAGGGGCCGAGGGGCGCTGAAGCTTTCTTT
TRBV5-1	.	.	TRBJ1-4	CASSLAWQPNEKLFF	TGCGCCAGCAGCTTGGCTTGGCAGCCTAATGAAAAACTGTTTTTT
TRBV11-2	.	few	TRBJ2-3	CASSLGYTDTQYF	TGTGCCAGCAGCTTAGGGTACACAGATACGCAGTATTTT
TRBV6-2/TRBV6-3	.	.	TRBJ1-3	CASFGRSSGNTIYF	TGTGCCAGCTTTGGCAGAAGCTCTGGAAACACCATATATTTT
TRBV12-3/TRBV12-4	TRBD2	few	TRBJ2-2	CASSLWGGRAPGELFF	TGTGCCAGCAGTTTATGGGGCGGGAGGGCCCCCGGGGAGCTGTTTTTT
TRBV20-1	TRBD2	.	TRBJ2-7	CSATPAWTSVHEQYF	TGCAGTGCCACTCCTGCCTGGACTAGCGTCCACGAGCAGTACTTC
TRBV6-1	.	.	TRBJ2-3	CASTPPGATDTQYF	TGTGCCAGCACCCCTCCAGGGGCGACAGATACGCAGTATTTT
TRBV4-1	.	.	TRBJ1-1	CASSQAPWTEKKAFF	TGCGCCAGCAGCCAGGCTCCCTGGACAGAAAAGAAGGCTTTCTTT
TRBV28	.	many	TRBJ1-4	CASTGGRTLENEKLFF	TGTGCCAGCACGGGCGGTCGGACACTTGAAAATGAAAAACTGTTTTTT
TRBV19	TRBD1	once	TRBJ1-1	CASSIAIGRGLTGAFF	TGTGCCAGTAGTATAGCGATCGGCAGGGGGCTTACTGGAGCTTTCTTT
TRBV4-1	.	.	TRBJ1-5	CASSQDFRMPQHF	TGCGCCAGCAGCCAAGATTTCAGGATGCCCCAGCATTTT
TRBV29-1	.	.	TRBJ2-1	CSVEERGEQFF	TGCAGCGTTGAAGAGAGGGGTGAGCAGTTCTTC
TRBV7-9	.	.	TRBJ2-1	CASSINHYNEQFF	TGTGCCAGCAGCATTAACCACTACAATGAGCAGTTCTTC
TRBV19	.	.	TRBJ2-5	CASSRQGEGTQYF	TGTGCCAGTAGCAGGCAGGGCGAAGGGACCCAGTACTTC
TRBV28	.	.	TRBJ2-7	CASNEGSEQYF	TGTGCCAGCAATGAAGGATCCGAGCAGTACTTC
TRBV6-2/TRBV6-3	.	.	TRBJ1-3	CASSRLLTSGNTIYF	TGTGCCAGCAGTCGCCTTTTGACCTCTGGAAACACCATATATTTT
TRBV24-1	TRBD1	.	TRBJ2-1	CATSDSPDRVNEQFF	TGTGCCACCAGTGATTCGCCCGACAGGGTCAATGAGCAGTTCTTC
TRBV25-1	.	many	TRBJ2-5	CASSLSPETQYF	TGTGCCAGCAGTCTTTCACCGGAGACCCAGTACTTC
TRBV4-1	TRBD2	.	TRBJ2-7	CASSQDPSGSRPYEQYF	TGCGCCAGCAGCCAAGATCCCAGCGGGAGTAGACCCTACGAGCAGTACTTC
TRBV28	.	many	TRBJ2-6	CASSPLLEGALSGANVLTF	TGTGCCAGCAGTCCCCTTTTGGAGGGGGCGTTGTCTGGGGCCAACGTCCTGACTTTC
TRBV12-3/TRBV12-4	.	.	TRBJ2-1	CASGGLRFF	TGTGCCAGCGGGGGACTTCGGTTCTTC
TRBV2	.	many	TRBJ2-3	CASGNTDTQYF	TGTGCCAGCGGGAACACAGATACGCAGTATTTT
TRBV9	.	few	TRBJ2-2	CASSETDGGELFF	TGTGCCAGCAGCGAGACGGACGGCGGGGAGCTGTTTTTT
TRBV2	.	many	TRBJ2-2	CASSEIGGLNTGELFF	TGTGCCAGCAGTGAAATTGGCGGCCTGAACACCGGGGAGCTGTTTTTT
TRBV28	TRBD1	.	TRBJ1-5	CASSSLRDRVWSNQPQHF	TGTGCCAGCAGTTCGCTCCGGGACAGGGTCTGGAGCAATCAGCCCCAGCATTTT
TRBV20-1	.	many	TRBJ1-5	CSARERGGGRQPQHF	TGCAGTGCTAGAGAAAGAGGAGGGGGTCGGCAGCCCCAGCATTTT
TRBV6-1	.	many	TRBJ1-5	CASKSGTEFQPQHF	TGTGCCAGCAAGTCGGGGACCGAGTTTCAGCCCCAGCATTTT
TRBV6-1	.	.	TRBJ2-7	CASSQRAGGSYEQYF	TGTGCCAGCAGTCAACGGGCAGGAGGCTCCTACGAGCAGTACTTC
TRBV11-2	.	many	TRBJ2-7	CASSNYNGEQYF	TGTGCCAGCAGCAATTACAATGGGGAGCAGTACTTC
TRBV7-2	.	many	TRBJ1-5	CASSLGRFSNQPQHF	TGTGCCAGCAGCTTAGGGCGGTTTAGCAATCAGCCCCAGCATTTT
TRBV6-5	.	.	TRBJ2-7	CASSYSNRVYEQYF	TGTGCCAGCAGTTACTCGAATAGGGTCTACGAGCAGTACTTC
TRBV10-2	.	few	TRBJ2-7	CASSESSTYEQYF	TGCGCCAGCAGTGAGAGCTCGACCTACGAGCAGTACTTC
TRBV5-5	.	many	TRBJ1-4	CASSLGPSGRLNEKLFF	TGTGCCAGCAGCCTAGGCCCGTCGGGGAGACTTAATGAAAAACTGTTTTTT
TRBV15	.	many	TRBJ2-5	CATSRDTRGKETQYF	TGTGCCACCAGCAGAGATACCCGGGGGAAGGAGACCCAGTACTTC
TRBV20-1	.	.	TRBJ2-5	CSALGGYPLETQCF	TGCAGTGCTTTGGGGGGATACCCTCTGGAGACCCAGTGCTTC